This note documents a single T cell receptor (beta chain) sequence. These data originate in a study of blood T cell repertoires in COVID-19. Turning to the study itself: Sources were T cells, B-cell-depleted T cells, or PBMCs; the material itself was cDNA or gDNA.

In the source study's methods: Nucleated cell counts were estimated from reference gene primer amplification. Sequencing used immunoSEQ multiplex PCR; TCRdb keeps in-frame clones, though not all of them. The V and J calls and clone size are taken from that table; D and trimming were inferred from the DNA. The profile shows about 94,000 clones, roughly 84% of them singletons. CDR1 SNHLY and CDR2 FYNNEI come from the germline V gene. The CDR3 covers 16 residues. The junction had 10 bases not matched to a gene; V was cut back by 6 bases and J by 4 bases. J is TRBJ1-5 and V is TRBV2, with TRBD1 identical over 9 bases. Material: peripheral blood. This TCR came from a woman aged 55-75 years in a cohort sampled during active or convalescent COVID-19. The CDR3 region is CASRGTGMVGNQPQHF. The CDR3 bases are TGTGCCAGCAGGGGGACAGGGATGGTAGGTAATCAGCCCCAGCATTTT.